The rows below give T cell receptor beta chains drawn from one sample of a study of a mutant IDH1 vaccine in newly diagnosed glioma. These TCRs are of unknown antigen specificity. Data came from immunoSEQ multiplex PCR; TCRdb stores just in-frame clones and leaves some out. The sample shows 40,000 or so clones, around 85% of them seen only once. Sequencing used PBMCs, obtained from a glioma patient whose treatment included an IDH1 peptide vaccine. These receptor sequences come from a man aged 40-55 years with glioma. CDR3s include the opening cysteine and the closing phenylalanine or tryptophan. D genes are given only for firm matches. Size is stated for part of the rows, as once, few or many counts, or as a class when the clone is expanded.

length,D,V,J,size,CDR3,DNA
17,-,TRBV7-9,TRBJ1-2,-,CASSFDGGLTHFYGYTF,TGTGCCAGCAGCTTCGATGGCGGCTTAACCCACTTTTATGGCTACACCTTC
15,TRBD1,TRBV19,TRBJ1-5,-,CASRITGGVSQPQHF,TGTGCCAGCCGGATAACAGGGGGCGTGAGTCAGCCCCAGCATTTT
11,-,TRBV6-5,TRBJ2-1,-,CASSYRDEQFF,TGTGCCAGCAGTTACAGAGATGAGCAGTTCTTC
15,-,TRBV23-1,TRBJ1-1,once,CASSQGGRQNTEAFF,TGCGCCAGCAGTCAGGGGGGACGGCAGAACACTGAAGCTTTCTTT